This is a list of T cell receptor beta chains from one sample in a study of T-cell memory formation after mild COVID-19. TCRdb ran MiXCR on the 5' RACE reads and lists one entry per CDR3 protein. There are about 110,000 distinct CDR3 sequences in the sample; about 18% occur only once, and less than 6.5% lies in the top ten. Sequenced: PBMCs or a T cell subset sorted from them (not recorded which). These receptors were taken from a man between 18 and 35 years old who had mild COVID-19 (a few samples of this study predate the infection). Cell type and time point are not known. CDR3s include the opening cysteine and the closing phenylalanine or tryptophan. Fields, in order: D gene, clone size, J gene, V gene, CDR3 protein, CDR3 DNA. The D gene is left open where the match is weak. Clone size is given for some rows only: seen once, a few or many times, or a class if the clone is expanded.

TRBD2	many	TRBJ2-5	TRBV20-1	CSARGQAGGQETQYF	TGCAGTGCTAGGGGTCAGGCGGGGGGACAAGAGACCCAGTACTTC
.	many	TRBJ2-3	TRBV7-8	CASSSRTDTQYF	TGTGCCAGCAGCTCACGCACAGATACGCAGTATTTT
.	.	TRBJ2-6	TRBV12-3/TRBV12-4	CASSLSGGANVLTF	TGTGCCAGCAGTTTATCCGGTGGGGCCAACGTCCTGACTTTC
.	many	TRBJ2-2	TRBV4-2	CASSQDRIAGELFF	TGTGCCAGCAGCCAAGACAGGATTGCCGGGGAGCTGTTTTTT
.	few	TRBJ2-7	TRBV7-2	CASSSRPREQYF	TGTGCCAGCAGCTCCCGCCCTCGCGAGCAGTACTTC
.	.	TRBJ2-1	TRBV20-1	CSASIPAQRNEQFF	TGCAGTGCTAGTATCCCAGCCCAACGGAATGAGCAGTTCTTC
TRBD1	many	TRBJ1-5	TRBV3-1	CASSQSQGYSNQPQHF	TGTGCCAGCAGCCAGTCACAGGGGTATAGCAATCAGCCCCAGCATTTT
.	.	TRBJ2-5	TRBV7-2	CASSQRQTETQYF	TGTGCCAGCAGCCAACGACAGACGGAGACCCAGTACTTC
.	few	TRBJ2-3	TRBV11-1	CASGRGDSRDTQYF	TGTGCCAGCGGACGAGGGGACTCCCGGGATACGCAGTATTTT
.	many	TRBJ2-2	TRBV6-5	CASTQGGSTGELFF	TGTGCCAGCACCCAGGGTGGGTCGACCGGGGAGCTGTTTTTT
.	.	TRBJ2-3	TRBV7-3	CASSLTRLTGLRTDTQYF	TGTGCCAGCAGCTTAACCCGTTTGACAGGCTTGCGCACAGATACGCAGTATTTT
.	few	TRBJ2-2	TRBV7-3	CASSLTGSGDYTGELFF	TGTGCCAGCAGCTTAACTGGATCAGGGGACTACACCGGGGAGCTGTTTTTT
.	few	TRBJ2-5	TRBV5-1	CASSLEGSETQYF	TGCGCCAGCAGCTTGGAGGGCAGCGAGACCCAGTACTTC
.	many	TRBJ2-1	TRBV7-2	CASSSSSYNEQFF	TGTGCCAGCAGCTCCAGCTCCTACAATGAGCAGTTCTTC
.	.	TRBJ2-3	TRBV20-1	CSAREPSADTQYF	TGCAGTGCAAGAGAGCCCTCCGCAGATACGCAGTATTTT
.	.	TRBJ2-2	TRBV4-3	CASSQERLAPLNTGELFF	TGCGCCAGCAGCCAAGAACGGCTGGCTCCCTTAAACACCGGGGAGCTGTTTTTT
TRBD1	.	TRBJ1-1	TRBV10-3	CAIGEGGALSTEAFF	TGTGCCATCGGAGAAGGGGGCGCGCTGAGCACTGAAGCTTTCTTT
.	.	TRBJ1-5	TRBV4-2	CASSQIDSNQPQHF	TGTGCCAGCAGCCAAATAGATAGCAATCAGCCCCAGCATTTT
.	few	TRBJ2-6	TRBV4-3	CASSFNVPRRSGANVLTF	TGCGCCAGCAGCTTTAACGTGCCCCGACGCTCTGGGGCCAACGTCCTGACTTTC
.	.	TRBJ2-2	TRBV2	CASSRRENTGELFF	TGTGCCAGCAGCCGACGGGAAAACACCGGGGAGCTGTTTTTT
.	.	TRBJ1-3	TRBV5-5	CASSLVRNTIYF	TGTGCCAGCAGCTTAGTTCGGAACACCATATATTTT
.	few	TRBJ2-3	TRBV29-1	CSHQGGSSTDTQYF	TGCAGCCACCAGGGCGGGTCTAGCACAGATACGCAGTATTTT